This record looks at one T cell receptor (beta chain) sequence and its context. What it binds is not known. Data came from immunoSEQ multiplex PCR; TCRdb stores just in-frame clones and leaves some out. The profile shows about 44,000 clones, around 82% of them singletons. This sample was taken from a study of T cell responses to AZD1222 COVID-19 vaccine. Broader study findings: Seropositive AZD1222 recipients at baseline numbered only five or six.

This CDR3 region has 15 residues. V was clipped by 3 bases and J by 4 bases, with 15 bases between them. Germline V lookup: CDR1 LNHDA, CDR2 SQIVND (reference sequence). The receptor was derived from an adult in good health. The chain has TRBV19 and TRBJ1-2, with D maybe TRBD1 (5 bases). Material: peripheral blood, obtained on day 0 of AZD1222 vaccination. This CDR3 is CASSIWPRGGYGYTF. The CDR3 nucleotides read TGTGCCAGTAGTATTTGGCCCCGGGGGGGCTATGGCTACACCTTC.